This T cell receptor (beta chain) was profiled in a study of T cell responses to AZD1222 COVID-19 vaccine. Trimming cost V 4 bases and J 7 bases, with 10 bases left between them. There are 12 residues in the CDR3. Germline V gives CDR1 LGHDT, CDR2 YNNKEL (reference sequence). Study outcomes and limitations: Among those given AZD1222, only five or six were seropositive at baseline. Most donors were white British and more were female, and clonal diversity was possibly underestimated. Two AZD1222 administrations were followed by greater Spike-specific TCR breadth and depth.

A note on this clone: Its antigen is as yet unknown.

This table comes from immunoSEQ multiplex PCR, and its TCRdb copy is limited to in-frame clones, with some not included. The table includes 30,000 to 35,000 clones, 70% to 90% detected once. Pooled in the analysis were second doses at about 4 or about 12 weeks. The chain recombines TRBV3-1 (or the pseudogene TRBV3-2) with TRBJ1-1; no definite D call. The receptor was isolated from an adult who received the AZD1222 COVID-19 vaccine. This specimen was peripheral blood, taken 28 days after the second AZD1222 dose. CDR3 amino acids: CASSRGLIEAFF. The CDR3 DNA reads TGTGCCAGCAGCCGTGGACTCATTGAAGCTTTCTTT.